This TCR beta chain was recovered during a study of T cells in Graves' hyperthyroidism and ophthalmopathy. Germline V gene data show CDR1 as SNHLY and CDR2 as FYNNEI. V was clipped by 5 bases and J by 7 bases, with 14 bases between them. The CDR3 is made up of 13 amino acids. Authors of the study amplified TCR beta CDR3 regions from RNA transcripts. A set of HTBI primers served as the primers for a first-round RT-PCR of the TCR CDR3. Using its own MiXCR run on the multiplex PCR reads, TCRdb lists one record per CDR3 protein. The sample yields 450,000 to 550,000 distinct CDR3 sequences, around 22% seen once. This clonotype has at least ten counts.

Material: blood. This chain uses TRBV2 with TRBJ1-2; D perhaps matches TRBD1 (5 bases). This receptor was identified in a woman between 25 and 40 years old with Graves' ophthalmopathy. The CDR3 spells CASSPLGAGGYTF. CDR3 sequence (DNA): TGTGCCAGCAGTCCCTTAGGGGCGGGTGGCTACACCTTC.